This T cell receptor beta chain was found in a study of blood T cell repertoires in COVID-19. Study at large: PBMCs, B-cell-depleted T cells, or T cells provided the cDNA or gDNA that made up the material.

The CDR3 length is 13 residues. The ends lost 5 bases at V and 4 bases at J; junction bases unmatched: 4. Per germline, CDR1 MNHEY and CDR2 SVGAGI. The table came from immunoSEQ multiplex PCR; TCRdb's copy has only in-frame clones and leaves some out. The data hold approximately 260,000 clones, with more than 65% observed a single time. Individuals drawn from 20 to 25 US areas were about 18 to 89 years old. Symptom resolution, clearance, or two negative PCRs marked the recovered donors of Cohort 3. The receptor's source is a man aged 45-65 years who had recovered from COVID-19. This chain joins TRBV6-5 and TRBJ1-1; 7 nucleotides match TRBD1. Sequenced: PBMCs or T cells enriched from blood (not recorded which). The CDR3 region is CASSKDRFTEAFF. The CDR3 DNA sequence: TGTGCCAGCAGTAAGGACAGGTTCACTGAAGCTTTCTTT.